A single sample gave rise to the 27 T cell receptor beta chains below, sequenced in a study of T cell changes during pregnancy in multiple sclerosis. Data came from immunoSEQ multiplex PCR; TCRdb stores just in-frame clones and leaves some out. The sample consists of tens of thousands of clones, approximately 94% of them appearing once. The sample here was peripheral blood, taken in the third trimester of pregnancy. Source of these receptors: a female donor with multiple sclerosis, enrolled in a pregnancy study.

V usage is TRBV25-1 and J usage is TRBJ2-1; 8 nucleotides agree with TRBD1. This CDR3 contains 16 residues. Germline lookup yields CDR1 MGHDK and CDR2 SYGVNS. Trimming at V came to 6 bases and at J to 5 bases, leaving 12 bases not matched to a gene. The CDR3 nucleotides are TGTGCCAGCAGGAGGAGGGGGACAGGAGATAACAATGAGCAGTTCTTC. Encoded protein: CASRRRGTGDNNEQFF.

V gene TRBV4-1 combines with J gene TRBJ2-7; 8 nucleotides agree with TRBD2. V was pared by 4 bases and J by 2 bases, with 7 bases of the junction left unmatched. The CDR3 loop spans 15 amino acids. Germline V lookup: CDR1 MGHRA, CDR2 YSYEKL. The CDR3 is CASSRVGTSPYEQYF. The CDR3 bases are TGCGCCAGCAGCCGTGTCGGGACTAGTCCCTACGAGCAGTACTTC.

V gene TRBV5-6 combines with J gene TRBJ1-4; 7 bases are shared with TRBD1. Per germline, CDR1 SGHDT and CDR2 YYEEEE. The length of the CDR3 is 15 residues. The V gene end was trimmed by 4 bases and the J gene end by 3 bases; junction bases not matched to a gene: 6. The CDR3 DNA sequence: TGTGCCAGCAGCCGCGAGACAGGGCCTAATGAAAAACTGTTTTTT. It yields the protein CASSRETGPNEKLFF.

CDR3 DNA: TGTGCCAGCACCTTAGGGGGCGCGGGGAATTCACCCCTCCACTTT. Protein sequence: CASTLGGAGNSPLHF. The rearrangement links TRBV2 to TRBJ1-6; 7 bases fit TRBD1. CDR1 is SNHLY and CDR2 is FYNNEI in the germline V gene. This CDR3 comprises 15 residues. The V segment lost 7 bases and the J segment 7 bases; nucleotides outside the gene matches: 10. Combining the CDR3 with reference TRBV2 and TRBJ1-6 gives the whole variable domain EPEVTQTPSHQVTQMGQEVILRCVPISNHLYFYWYRQILGQKVEFLVSFYNNEISEKSEIFDDQFSVERPDGSNFTLKIRSTKLEDSAMYFCASTLGGAGNSPLHFGNGTRLTVT.

The CDR3 DNA reads TGTGCCAGCAGCCGAGACAGATACGAGCAGTACTTC. As protein: CASSRDRYEQYF. J is TRBJ2-7 and V is TRBV6-5, with D possibly TRBD1 on 5 matching bases. Germline CDR1 is MNHEY and CDR2 is SVGAGI. The CDR3 loop spans 12 amino acids. V lost 6 bases to trimming and J lost 4 bases, with 10 bases between them.

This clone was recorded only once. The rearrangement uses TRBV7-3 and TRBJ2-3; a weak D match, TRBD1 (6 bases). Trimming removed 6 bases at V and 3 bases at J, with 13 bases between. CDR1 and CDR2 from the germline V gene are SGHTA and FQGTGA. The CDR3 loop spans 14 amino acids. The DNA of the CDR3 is TGTGCCAGCAGTGCCGGGACAAAGACAGATACGCAGTATTTT. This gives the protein CASSAGTKTDTQYF. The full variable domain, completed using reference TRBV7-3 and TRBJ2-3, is GAGVSQTPSNKVTEKGKYVELRCDPISGHTALYWYRQSLGQGPEFLIYFQGTGAADDSGLPNDRFFAVRPEGSVSTLKIQRTERGDSAVYLCASSAGTKTDTQYFGPGTRLTVL.

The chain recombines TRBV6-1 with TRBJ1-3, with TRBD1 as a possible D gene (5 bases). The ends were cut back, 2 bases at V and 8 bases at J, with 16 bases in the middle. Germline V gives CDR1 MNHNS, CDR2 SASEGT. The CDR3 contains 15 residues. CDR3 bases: TGTGCCAGCAGTGAACGATGGGGCCGAGAAGACACCATATATTTT. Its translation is CASSERWGREDTIYF.

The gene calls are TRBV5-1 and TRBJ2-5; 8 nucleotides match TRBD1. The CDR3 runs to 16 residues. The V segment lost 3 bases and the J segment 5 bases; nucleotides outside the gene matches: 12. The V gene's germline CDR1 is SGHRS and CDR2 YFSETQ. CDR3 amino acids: CASSWGSTGAVETQYF. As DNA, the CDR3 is TGCGCCAGCAGCTGGGGATCGACAGGGGCGGTGGAGACCCAGTACTTC.

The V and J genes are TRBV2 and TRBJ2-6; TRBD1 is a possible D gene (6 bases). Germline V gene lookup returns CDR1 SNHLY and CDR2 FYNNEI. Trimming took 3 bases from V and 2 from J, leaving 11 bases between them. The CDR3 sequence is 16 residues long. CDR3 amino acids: CASSDPTGTGANVLTF. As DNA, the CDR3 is TGTGCCAGCAGTGACCCTACAGGGACTGGGGCCAACGTCCTGACTTTC.

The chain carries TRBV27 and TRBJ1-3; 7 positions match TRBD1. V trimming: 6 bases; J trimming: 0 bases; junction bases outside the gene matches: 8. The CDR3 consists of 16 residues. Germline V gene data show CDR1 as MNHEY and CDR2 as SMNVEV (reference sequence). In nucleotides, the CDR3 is TGTGCCAGCAGAAAACCGGGACAGAGCTCTGGAAACACCATATATTTT. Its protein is CASRKPGQSSGNTIYF.

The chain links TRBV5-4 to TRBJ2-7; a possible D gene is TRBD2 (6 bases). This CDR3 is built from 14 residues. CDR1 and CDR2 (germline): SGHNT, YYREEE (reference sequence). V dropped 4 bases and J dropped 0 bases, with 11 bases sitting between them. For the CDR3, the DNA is TGTGCCAGCAGCCCCCGGGGAGGCTCCTACGAGCAGTACTTC. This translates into CASSPRGGSYEQYF.

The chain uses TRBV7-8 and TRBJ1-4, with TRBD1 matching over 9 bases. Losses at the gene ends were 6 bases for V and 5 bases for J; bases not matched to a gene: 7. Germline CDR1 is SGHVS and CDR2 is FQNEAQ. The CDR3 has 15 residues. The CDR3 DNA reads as TGTGCCAGCAGTCTTACGACAGGGGGAAATGAAAAACTGTTTTTT. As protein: CASSLTTGGNEKLFF.

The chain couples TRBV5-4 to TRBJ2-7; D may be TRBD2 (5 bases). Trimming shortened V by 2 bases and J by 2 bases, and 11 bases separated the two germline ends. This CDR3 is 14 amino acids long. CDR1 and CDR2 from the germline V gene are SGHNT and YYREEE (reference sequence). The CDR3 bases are TGTGCCAGCAGCTTTTCCGGGGTCGCCTACGAGCAGTACTTC. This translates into CASSFSGVAYEQYF.

The CDR3 DNA reads as TGTGCCAGCAACCCGGTCCACGGGGGAGAGCAGTTCTTC. Translated, it gives CASNPVHGGEQFF. The J gene is TRBJ2-1, the V gene TRBV27; a weak D match, TRBD2 (6 bases). CDR3 size: 13 residues. Between the trimmed V and J ends, which lost 7 bases and 10 bases, there was a span of 17 bases. Germline V gene lookup returns CDR1 MNHEY and CDR2 SMNVEV (reference sequence).

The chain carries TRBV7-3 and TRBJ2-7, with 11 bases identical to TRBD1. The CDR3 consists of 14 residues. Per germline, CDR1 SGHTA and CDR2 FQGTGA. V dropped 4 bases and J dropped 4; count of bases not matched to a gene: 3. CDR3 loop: CASSWTGGAYEQYF. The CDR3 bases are TGTGCCAGCAGCTGGACAGGGGGCGCATACGAGCAGTACTTC.

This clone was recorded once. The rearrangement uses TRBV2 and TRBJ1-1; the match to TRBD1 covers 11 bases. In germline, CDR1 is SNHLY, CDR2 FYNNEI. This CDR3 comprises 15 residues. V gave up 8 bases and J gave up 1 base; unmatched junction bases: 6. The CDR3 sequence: CASLIGQGANTEAFF. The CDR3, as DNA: TGTGCCAGCTTAATAGGACAGGGGGCGAACACTGAAGCTTTCTTT.

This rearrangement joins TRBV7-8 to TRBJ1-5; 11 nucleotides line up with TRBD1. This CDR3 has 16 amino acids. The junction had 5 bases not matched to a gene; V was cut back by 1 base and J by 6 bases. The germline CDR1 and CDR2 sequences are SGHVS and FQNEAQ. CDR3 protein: CASSLVGQGVSQPQHF. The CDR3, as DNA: TGTGCCAGCAGCTTAGTGGGACAGGGGGTTAGTCAGCCCCAGCATTTT. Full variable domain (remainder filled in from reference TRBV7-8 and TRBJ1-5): GAGVSQSPRYKVAKRGQDVALRCDPISGHVSLFWYQQALGQGPEFLTYFQNEAQLDKSGLPSDRFFAERPEGSVSTLKIQRTQQEDSAVYLCASSLVGQGVSQPQHFGDGTRLSIL.

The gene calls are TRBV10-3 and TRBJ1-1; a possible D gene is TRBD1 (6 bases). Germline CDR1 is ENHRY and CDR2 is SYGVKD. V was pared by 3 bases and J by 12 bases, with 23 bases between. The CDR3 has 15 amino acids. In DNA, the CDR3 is TGTGCCATCAGTGAACCAGGGAGGGACATTCCCGAACCTTTCTTT. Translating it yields CAISEPGRDIPEPFF.

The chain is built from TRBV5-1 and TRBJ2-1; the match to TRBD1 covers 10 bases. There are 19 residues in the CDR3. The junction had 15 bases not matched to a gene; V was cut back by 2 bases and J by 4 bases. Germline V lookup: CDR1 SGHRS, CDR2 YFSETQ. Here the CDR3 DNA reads TGCGCCAGCAGCTTTATCCCGAGACAGGGGGCATGGGATTACAATGAGCAGTTCTTC. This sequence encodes CASSFIPRQGAWDYNEQFF.

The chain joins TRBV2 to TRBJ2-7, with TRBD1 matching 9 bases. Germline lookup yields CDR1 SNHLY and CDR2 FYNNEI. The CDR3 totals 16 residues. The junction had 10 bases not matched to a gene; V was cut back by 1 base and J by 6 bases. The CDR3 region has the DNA TGTGCCAGCAGTGAAGGACAGGGGGTAGTGTCAGGCGAGCAGTACTTC. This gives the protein CASSEGQGVVSGEQYF.

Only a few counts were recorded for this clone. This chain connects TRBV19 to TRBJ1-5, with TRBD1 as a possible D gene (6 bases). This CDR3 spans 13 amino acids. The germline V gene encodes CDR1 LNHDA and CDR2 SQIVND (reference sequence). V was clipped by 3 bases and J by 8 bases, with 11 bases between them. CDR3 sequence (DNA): TGTGCCAGTAGTATCTGGGGGGGCGAGCCCCAGCATTTT. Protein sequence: CASSIWGGEPQHF.

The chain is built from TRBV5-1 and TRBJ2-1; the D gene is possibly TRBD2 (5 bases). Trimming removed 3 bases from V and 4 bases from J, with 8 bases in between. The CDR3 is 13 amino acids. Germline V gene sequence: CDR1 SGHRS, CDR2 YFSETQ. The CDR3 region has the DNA TGCGCCAGCAGCTGGGTAGCGTACAATGAGCAGTTCTTC. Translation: CASSWVAYNEQFF. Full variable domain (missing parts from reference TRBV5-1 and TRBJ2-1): KAGVTQTPRYLIKTRGQQVTLSCSPISGHRSVSWYQQTPGQGLQFLFEYFSETQRNKGNFPGRFSGRQFSNSRSEMNVSTLELGDSALYLCASSWVAYNEQFFGPGTRLTVL.

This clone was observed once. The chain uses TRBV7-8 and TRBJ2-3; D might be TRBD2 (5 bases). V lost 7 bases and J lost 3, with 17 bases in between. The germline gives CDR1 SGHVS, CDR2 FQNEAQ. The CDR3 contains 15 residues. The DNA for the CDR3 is TGTGCCAGCACCTCGCAAGCGGCCACAACAGATACGCAGTATTTT. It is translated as CASTSQAATTDTQYF.

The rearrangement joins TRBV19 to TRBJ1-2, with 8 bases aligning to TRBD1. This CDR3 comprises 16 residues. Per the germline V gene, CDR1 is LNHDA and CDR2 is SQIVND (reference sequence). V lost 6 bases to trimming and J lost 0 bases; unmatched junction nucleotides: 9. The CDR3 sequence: CASSTGTGLTNYGYTF. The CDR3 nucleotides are TGTGCCAGTAGCACCGGGACAGGTCTAACTAACTATGGCTACACCTTC.

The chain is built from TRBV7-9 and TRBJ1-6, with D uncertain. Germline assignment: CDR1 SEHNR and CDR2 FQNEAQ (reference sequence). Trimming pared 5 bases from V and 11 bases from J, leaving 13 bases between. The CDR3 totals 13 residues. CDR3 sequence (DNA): TGTGCCAGCAGCGGGTCGGGGATTGCACCCCTCCACTTT. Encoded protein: CASSGSGIAPLHF.

The CDR3 nucleotides are TGTGCCACCAGCCCGGGACAGGGTCGGGAGTATTTT. It codes for CATSPGQGREYF. This sequence joins TRBV15 and TRBJ2-3; TRBD1 matches 9 bases. The germline V gene has CDR1 LNHNV and CDR2 YYDKDF (reference sequence). The ends lost 5 bases at V and 13 bases at J; junction bases unmatched: 7. This CDR3 has 12 residues.

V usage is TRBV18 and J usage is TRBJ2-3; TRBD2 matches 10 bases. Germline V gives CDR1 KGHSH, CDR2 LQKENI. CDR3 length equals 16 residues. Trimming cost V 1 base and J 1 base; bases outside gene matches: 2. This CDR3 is CASSPRTSGGTDTQYF. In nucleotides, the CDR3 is TGTGCCAGCTCACCACGTACTAGCGGGGGCACAGATACGCAGTATTTT.